These 29 T cell receptor beta chains came from one sample sequenced in a study of CD8+ T cells in alopecia areata. RNA was extracted and reverse transcribed into cDNA as the sequencing template. Clones were read by immunoSEQ multiplex PCR, and TCRdb kept only the in-frame ones, dropping some. The table has 200,000 or so clones, 55% to 70% seen once. Indicated treatment: oral pan-JAK inhibitor, 5-10 mg twice daily. The material sequenced was CD4+ T cells sorted from blood, taken at week 24, from a patient treated with tofacitinib. Every receptor here comes from a human donor with alopecia areata.

The chain joins TRBV10-3 to TRBJ2-3, with 9 bases lining up with TRBD1. CDR3 length: 15 residues. The trim removed 3 bases at V and 4 bases at J, leaving 5 bases unmatched. Germline V gene sequence: CDR1 ENHRY, CDR2 SYGVKD. CDR3 amino acids: CAISEGGQGPDTQYF. Here the CDR3 DNA reads TGTGCCATCAGTGAAGGGGGACAGGGCCCAGATACGCAGTATTTT.

This sequence joins TRBV23-1 and TRBJ1-5, with TRBD1 as a possible D gene (5 bases). TRBV23-1 is flagged as an ORF with uncertain function. Trimming removed 10 bases at V and 0 bases at J, with 37 bases between. This CDR3 region has 22 residues. CDR3 sequence reads: CAITPSSSSGQGNRYSNQPQHF. CDR3 coding DNA: TGCGCCATCACCCCCAGTAGCTCCTCAGGGCAGGGAAATCGATATAGCAATCAGCCCCAGCATTTT.

The chain couples TRBV2 to TRBJ2-6; D gene unclear. This CDR3 spans 15 amino acids. CDR1 SNHLY and CDR2 FYNNEI come from the germline V gene. V was trimmed by 4 bases and J by 4 bases, leaving 11 bases between them. CDR3 amino acids: CASSVRRYGANVLTF. CDR3 DNA sequence: TGTGCCAGCAGTGTTCGCCGGTACGGGGCCAACGTCCTGACTTTC.

Here the CDR3 reads CASSQTDRGTGELFF. CDR3 nucleotide sequence: TGTGCCAGCAGCCAGACGGACAGGGGCACCGGGGAGCTGTTTTTT. The genes are TRBV27 and TRBJ2-2; TRBD1 agrees at 9 bases. The CDR3 has 15 amino acids. Germline loops: CDR1 MNHEY, CDR2 SMNVEV (reference sequence). V shed 6 bases and J 4 bases; nucleotides not matched to a gene: 6.

This rearrangement joins TRBV11-2 to TRBJ2-7; TRBD1 matches 8 bases. CDR1 and CDR2 from the germline V gene are SGHAT and FQNNGV. V trimming: 2 bases; J trimming: 5 bases; junction bases outside the gene matches: 5. This CDR3 spans 14 amino acids. DNA of the CDR3: TGTGCCAGCAGCTTATTTCAGGGGGCAGACGAGCAGTACTTC. Translated: CASSLFQGADEQYF.

This clone has only a few counts. The rearrangement joins TRBV14 to TRBJ2-5, with D perhaps TRBD1 (6 bases). The CDR3 extends over 16 amino acids. The germline V gene encodes CDR1 SGHDN and CDR2 FVKESK. The V gene lost 3 bases and the J gene lost 5 bases, with 19 bases spanning the gap. This chain's CDR3 is CASSHLGQTFSETQYF. Here the CDR3 DNA reads TGTGCCAGCAGCCATCTAGGACAGACGTTCTCTGAGACCCAGTACTTC.

In its sample, this clone was seen many times. The chain employs TRBV30 and TRBJ2-5, with 11 bases that match TRBD2. The CDR3 consists of 15 residues. Per the germline V gene, CDR1 is GTSNPN and CDR2 is SVGIG (reference sequence). J lost 2 bases, V lost 5 bases, and 7 bases had no gene match. CDR3 DNA sequence: TGTGCCTGGGGCAGGACTAGCGGGCAACAAGAGACCCAGTACTTC. This translates into CAWGRTSGQQETQYF.

The rearrangement joins TRBV14 to TRBJ1-2; D is undetermined. The length of the CDR3 is 13 residues. Trimming took off 4 bases at V and 6 bases at J, with 12 bases between the two ends. The germline gives CDR1 SGHDN, CDR2 FVKESK. The CDR3 loop reads CASSPRVGDGYTF. CDR3 DNA sequence: TGTGCCAGCAGCCCCCGAGTTGGCGATGGCTACACCTTC.

The chain has TRBV19 and TRBJ2-4, with a possible D match to TRBD2 (6 bases). This CDR3 is 14 amino acids long. Trimming left V 5 bases short and J 8 bases short, with 16 bases between. Germline V gives CDR1 LNHDA, CDR2 SQIVND (reference sequence). CDR3 protein: CASSWIGRRDIQYF. CDR3 coding DNA: TGTGCCAGTAGTTGGATTGGGAGGCGGGACATTCAGTACTTC.

This clone has a handful of counts. This chain links TRBV7-8 with TRBJ2-2; no reliable D call. V was shortened by 4 bases and J by 8 bases, with 17 bases between the two germline ends. Germline V gene data show CDR1 as SGHVS and CDR2 as FQNEAQ. This CDR3 is built from 15 residues. The CDR3 DNA follows: TGTGCCAGCAGCTCTAATGGACGAGCAACGGGGGAGCTGTTTTTT. This codes for CASSSNGRATGELFF.

The chain uses TRBV5-4 and TRBJ2-1; TRBD2 might be the D (5 bases). The CDR3 is made up of 15 amino acids. Germline V gives CDR1 SGHNT, CDR2 YYREEE (reference sequence). Between the trimmed V and J ends, which lost 4 bases and 0 bases, there was a span of 11 bases. CDR3 nucleotide sequence: TGTGCCAGCAGCCTGAAGCGGCCCTCCTACAATGAGCAGTTCTTC. Its translation: CASSLKRPSYNEQFF.

The CDR3 region has the DNA TGTGCCAGCAGCCCAACCGAGGATACGCAGTATTTT. Translating gives CASSPTEDTQYF. The rearrangement links TRBV2 to TRBJ2-3; no firm D call. From germline, CDR1 is SNHLY and CDR2 FYNNEI. The V end lost 6 bases, the J end lost 6 bases, and 10 bases lay between the germline ends. This CDR3 is built from 12 residues.

The V gene is TRBV14, the J gene TRBJ2-1, with D uncertain. Germline V gives CDR1 SGHDN, CDR2 FVKESK. CDR3 length: 15 amino acids. Trimming stripped 0 bases from V and 8 bases from J, with 14 bases between. The CDR3: CASSQDLYLAHEQFF. DNA of the CDR3: TGTGCCAGCAGCCAAGATCTGTACCTCGCCCATGAGCAGTTCTTC.

This rearrangement joins TRBV7-9 to TRBJ1-1, with D unclear. In germline, CDR1 is SEHNR, CDR2 FQNEAQ (reference sequence). The CDR3 runs 11 residues. V lost 8 bases, J lost 1 base, and 5 bases lay in between. The CDR3 region is CASRRNTEAFF. The DNA for the CDR3 is TGTGCCAGCCGCAGGAACACTGAAGCTTTCTTT.

J is TRBJ2-7 and V is TRBV29-1; possible D gene TRBD2, 6 bases. The length of the CDR3 is 12 residues. Germline V gives CDR1 SQVTM, CDR2 ANQGSEA. The V gene lost 6 bases and the J gene lost 0 bases, with 9 bases spanning the gap. The CDR3 nucleotides are TGCAGCGTACGGGGGTTCTCCTACGAGCAGTACTTC. Residues: CSVRGFSYEQYF.

The chain is built from TRBV30 and TRBJ1-2, with 8 bases identical to TRBD1. This CDR3 is 11 amino acids long. The germline CDR1 and CDR2 sequences are GTSNPN and SVGIG (reference sequence). V gave up 5 bases and J gave up 4 bases; unmatched junction bases: 0. The CDR3 spells CAWGQGYGYTF. The CDR3, as DNA: TGTGCCTGGGGACAGGGCTATGGCTACACCTTC.

The chain couples TRBV29-1 to TRBJ1-1; D may be TRBD1 (5 bases). The CDR3 is 14 residues long. Trimming left V 5 bases short and J 2 bases short, with 15 bases between. Germline V gene lookup returns CDR1 SQVTM and CDR2 ANQGSEA. As DNA, the CDR3 is TGCAGCGTTAGTTGGAGTGGGGCTAACACTGAAGCTTTCTTT. This encodes CSVSWSGANTEAFF.

This clone was seen a single time. The rearrangement uses TRBV7-3 and TRBJ2-1; possibly TRBD2 for D (6 bases). This CDR3 is 17 amino acids long. Looked up from germline, CDR1 is SGHTA and CDR2 is FQGTGA. Trimming removed 3 bases at V and 1 base at J, with 16 bases between. The DNA of the CDR3 is TGTGCCAGCAGCTTGTCTGCGCGGGGAGAGTCCTACAATGAGCAGTTCTTC. Its translation is CASSLSARGESYNEQFF.

The chain uses TRBV20-1 and TRBJ1-1; D gene ambiguous. V lost 0 bases and J 11 bases, leaving 7 bases between the germline ends. The CDR3 is 10 amino acids. From germline, CDR1 is DFQATT and CDR2 SNEGSKA (reference sequence). The CDR3 loop reads CSARDHRAFF. The CDR3 coding sequence is TGCAGTGCTAGAGATCACCGGGCTTTCTTT.

V gene TRBV11-2 combines with J gene TRBJ2-3, with D hard to call. Germline V gene data show CDR1 as SGHAT and CDR2 as FQNNGV. The CDR3 has 15 amino acids. V lost 3 bases and J lost 4, with 14 bases in between. The CDR3 reads CASSFGGVGADTQYF. CDR3 DNA sequence: TGTGCCAGCAGCTTTGGCGGAGTTGGCGCAGATACGCAGTATTTT.

This clone appeared a few times. The chain is built from TRBV7-9 and TRBJ1-2; TRBD1 agrees at 9 bases. The V gene's germline CDR1 is SEHNR and CDR2 FQNEAQ (reference sequence). Trimming cost V 3 bases and J 8 bases; bases outside gene matches: 7. The CDR3 sequence is 14 residues long. The DNA for the CDR3 is TGTGCCAGCAGCTTTCCTACAGGGGGCGGAGGCTACACCTTC. It is translated as CASSFPTGGGGYTF.

V gene TRBV27 combines with J gene TRBJ1-2; D is possibly TRBD1 (5 bases). There are 12 residues in the CDR3. Germline CDR1 and CDR2: MNHEY and SMNVEV (reference sequence). V shed 3 bases and J shed 8 bases, with 10 bases lying between them. CDR3 in DNA: TGTGCCAGCAGTTTCGAGGGGCAGGGCTACACCTTC. Translating gives CASSFEGQGYTF.

The rearrangement uses TRBV29-1 and TRBJ1-1; D ambiguous. The germline V gene has CDR1 SQVTM and CDR2 ANQGSEA. V lost 6 bases, J lost 2 bases, and 13 bases lay in between. The CDR3 extends over 13 amino acids. DNA for the CDR3: TGCAGCGTGTATAGGACGGTCAACACTGAAGCTTTCTTT. Translated, it gives CSVYRTVNTEAFF.

This clone was detected a few times. The chain uses TRBV5-4 and TRBJ1-6; unclear D gene. Trimming stripped 2 bases from V and 6 bases from J, with 15 bases between. The CDR3 totals 16 residues. Germline CDR1 and CDR2: SGHNT and YYREEE (reference sequence). CDR3 loop: CASSLAGDPANSPLHF. CDR3 sequence (DNA): TGTGCCAGCAGCTTAGCGGGCGACCCCGCTAATTCACCCCTCCACTTT.

V is TRBV7-2 and J is TRBJ1-2, with 9 bases that match TRBD1. The CDR3 is made up of 14 amino acids. CDR1 and CDR2 (germline): SGHTA, FQGNSA. The junction had 6 bases not matched to a gene; V was cut back by 5 bases and J by 5 bases. The CDR3 loop reads CASSQRTGVYGYTF. As DNA, the CDR3 is TGTGCCAGCAGCCAACGGACAGGGGTTTATGGCTACACCTTC.

The table lists this clone with a count of one. This rearrangement joins TRBV14 to TRBJ2-5; 8 nucleotides align to TRBD2. CDR1 is SGHDN, CDR2 FVKESK, per germline. After removal of 0 bases from V and 0 bases from J, the junction contained 9 bases not matched to a gene. CDR3 size: 18 residues. The CDR3: CASSQDVLSGRYQETQYF. The CDR3, as DNA: TGTGCCAGCAGCCAAGATGTCCTAAGCGGGAGATACCAAGAGACCCAGTACTTC.

The chain is built from TRBV6-6 and TRBJ1-2; D may be TRBD1 (6 bases). CDR1 is MNHNY, CDR2 SVGAGI, per germline (reference sequence). V lost 0 bases and J lost 4, with 12 bases in between. This CDR3 is 15 amino acids long. The CDR3 sequence: CASSYSDKGGYGYTF. The CDR3 bases are TGTGCCAGCAGTTACTCCGACAAGGGGGGCTATGGCTACACCTTC.

The J gene is TRBJ2-1, the V gene TRBV6-5; D possibly corresponds to TRBD2 (5 bases). From germline, CDR1 is MNHEY and CDR2 SVGAGI. The CDR3 length is 15 residues. Trimming pared 10 bases from V and 2 bases from J, leaving 18 bases between. The CDR3 is CATTRGTSAYNEQFF. The CDR3 nucleotides are TGTGCCACCACTCGGGGAACGTCGGCCTACAATGAGCAGTTCTTC.

This clone was found once. The gene calls are TRBV4-3 and TRBJ1-3; D call uncertain. The CDR3 has 17 residues. Deletions cut 0 bases from V and 0 bases from J, with 12 bases between. Germline V gives CDR1 LGHNA, CDR2 YSLEER. The CDR3 DNA reads TGCGCCAGCAGCCAAGACCTTCTGAGGATCTCTGGAAACACCATATATTTT. Amino acid sequence: CASSQDLLRISGNTIYF.